This T cell receptor (beta chain) stems from a study of blood T cell repertoires in COVID-19. The wider study: Both acute and convalescent COVID-19 samples were obtained from the United States, Italy and Spain. T cells, B-cell-depleted T cells, or PBMCs provided the cDNA or gDNA that served as material.

V was cut by 4 bases and J by 5 bases, with 8 bases left in between. Germline CDR1 reads GTSNPN; CDR2 reads SVGIG (reference sequence). The CDR3 contains 11 residues. This clone has just one count. Authors' methods: Nucleated cell counts were estimated from reference gene primer amplification. Generated by immunoSEQ multiplex PCR, the TCRdb table keeps only in-frame clones and is missing some. The DNA gave D and trimming, while V, J and clone size come from that table. The sample lists more than 200,000 clones; around four fifths were seen once. The rearrangement links TRBV30 to TRBJ1-1; D may be TRBD1 (5 bases). Sample: peripheral blood. The sequence was obtained from a man between 35 and 55 years old with active or convalescent COVID-19. DNA for the CDR3: TGTGCCTGGACCCGGGGGACTGAAGCTTTCTTT. This sequence encodes CAWTRGTEAFF.